These T cell receptor beta chains were read from a single sample in a study of response to subunit inactivated influenza vaccine. TCRdb re-called the RT-PCR reads with MiXCR, one entry per CDR3 protein. The table records about 700,000 distinct CDR3 sequences, approximately 14% of them present only once. The sample here was PBMCs from blood, taken about 11 days after vaccination. These TCRs come from a man in his fifties or sixties who received an inactivated influenza vaccine. Each CDR3 is given with its conserved first and last residue. The D gene is left open where the match is weak. Clone size is stated in some rows and not others, as once, few, many or a class when expanded.

j_call,v_call,d_call,clone_size,cdr3_nt,cdr3_aa
TRBJ2-1,TRBV20-1,NA,NA,TGCAGTGAGCTCGGGACCGTGTCCAATGAGCAGTTCTTC,CSELGTVSNEQFF
TRBJ1-2,TRBV12-3/TRBV12-4,TRBD1,NA,TGTGCCAGCAGTTTAACCCCGGGACAGGGAGGTGGCTACACCTTC,CASSLTPGQGGGYTF
TRBJ2-3,TRBV29-1,NA,NA,TGCAGCGTTGGATCGGGGGATACGCAGTATTTT,CSVGSGDTQYF
TRBJ2-3,TRBV11-3,NA,NA,TGTGCCAGCAGCTTGAACCCGGGGGCCAAGGATACGCAGTATTTT,CASSLNPGAKDTQYF
TRBJ2-5,TRBV12-3/TRBV12-4,NA,NA,TGTGCCAGCAGGCCGACTACTATAAAAGAGACCCAGTACTTC,CASRPTTIKETQYF
TRBJ2-7,TRBV9,TRBD1,NA,TGTGCCAGCAGCGTAGGTTCGGGACAGTCACCCTACGAGCAGTACTTC,CASSVGSGQSPYEQYF
TRBJ2-1,TRBV19,NA,many,TGTGCCAGTAGTATAGATTTGGGACTCACATACAATGAGCAGTTCTTC,CASSIDLGLTYNEQFF
TRBJ2-2,TRBV6-5,TRBD1,few,TGTGCCAGCAGCTACAGGGGGCGGGACACCGGGGAGCTGTTTTTT,CASSYRGRDTGELFF
TRBJ2-5,TRBV2,NA,NA,TGTGCCAGCAGTGCCCGGCGGGGTCCAGAGACCCAGTACTTC,CASSARRGPETQYF
TRBJ2-3,TRBV5-1,NA,few,TGCGCCAGCAGCTTCGGGAGTTTGGATACGCAGTATTTT,CASSFGSLDTQYF
TRBJ1-1,TRBV6-2/TRBV6-3,TRBD1,NA,TGTGCCAGCAGACCGACAGGGTTGGGCACTGAAGCTTTCTTT,CASRPTGLGTEAFF
TRBJ2-5,TRBV10-2,NA,NA,TGCGCCAGCATTAACCGGGACAACCAAGAGACCCAGTACTTC,CASINRDNQETQYF
TRBJ2-3,TRBV19,NA,NA,TGTGCCAGTAGTATAGGCCATTGGGGGGAACTCACAGATACGCAGTATTTT,CASSIGHWGELTDTQYF
TRBJ2-3,TRBV28,NA,few,TGTGCCAGCAGTTTATTGTGGGTACCAGGGCTACCACATTACACAGATACGCAGTATTTT,CASSLLWVPGLPHYTDTQYF
TRBJ1-1,TRBV6-2/TRBV6-3,NA,few,TGTGCCAGCAGTTACCCTGAAGCTTTCTTT,CASSYPEAFF
TRBJ1-1,TRBV28,TRBD1,few,TGTGCCAGCAGTACCCCGACAGGGGTTAACACTGAAGCTTTCTTT,CASSTPTGVNTEAFF
TRBJ2-3,TRBV29-1,NA,many,TGCAGCGTGGAAAGAGGCTACTCTTTAGATACGCAGTATTTT,CSVERGYSLDTQYF
TRBJ2-7,TRBV9,NA,NA,TGTGCCAGCAGCGTAGCGGGGGACAGTTCCTACGAGCAGTACTTC,CASSVAGDSSYEQYF
TRBJ1-5,TRBV4-3,NA,NA,TGCGCCAGCAGCCAAGAACGGGACCAGCCCCAGCATTTT,CASSQERDQPQHF
TRBJ1-6,TRBV3-1,NA,NA,TGTGCCAGCAGCCGAGATCTAGGGACACCCCTCCACTTT,CASSRDLGTPLHF
TRBJ2-1,TRBV6-5,TRBD2,NA,TGTGCCAGCAGTTTAGACCCGGGACTAGCGAATGAGCAGTTCTTC,CASSLDPGLANEQFF
TRBJ1-2,TRBV6-1,NA,few,TGTGCCAGCAGTGAAGAGGGGTATGGCTACACCTTC,CASSEEGYGYTF
TRBJ1-1,TRBV7-6,NA,NA,TGTGCCAGCAGCTTAGGGGTAAGAGGGACAAACACTGAAGCTTTCTTT,CASSLGVRGTNTEAFF
TRBJ2-7,TRBV7-2,NA,many,TGTGCCAGCAGCTTTGGGCGGGACTACGAGCAGTACTTC,CASSFGRDYEQYF
TRBJ2-1,TRBV6-2/TRBV6-3,NA,few,TGTGCCAGCAGGGAACTTAATGAGCAGTTCTTC,CASRELNEQFF
TRBJ1-2,TRBV21-1,NA,NA,TGTGCCAGCAGCCCCTTGGGGGGGCATCCCTATGGCTACACCTTC,CASSPLGGHPYGYTF
TRBJ2-7,TRBV3-1,NA,once,TGTGCCAGCAGCCATAGGCAGTCCTACGAGCAGTACTTC,CASSHRQSYEQYF
TRBJ1-4,TRBV12-3/TRBV12-4,TRBD1,few,TGTGCCAGCGGTAGGAGGGGGCGCGGTGAAAAACTGTTTTTT,CASGRRGRGEKLFF
TRBJ2-3,TRBV5-1,TRBD1,few,TGCGCCAGCAGCGCACACCGCCGGGACAGGAGAACAGATACGCAGTATTTT,CASSAHRRDRRTDTQYF
TRBJ2-1,TRBV27,NA,few,TGTGCCAGCAGTTTAAGCATGGGCTACAATGAGCAGTTCTTC,CASSLSMGYNEQFF
TRBJ2-1,TRBV28,NA,few,TGTGCCACCGGAGGCTGGGAGCAGTTCTTC,CATGGWEQFF
TRBJ2-5,TRBV12-3/TRBV12-4,NA,few,TGTGCCAGCAGCCAAATACTAGTTCTAGAGACCCAGTACTTC,CASSQILVLETQYF
TRBJ2-1,TRBV7-9,TRBD1,NA,TGTGCCAGCCGGACAGGGGGCTCTGAGCAGTTCTTC,CASRTGGSEQFF
TRBJ2-5,TRBV7-2,NA,NA,TGTGCCAGCAGCTTAGCAGGCCAGGGTGGAGAGACCCAGTACTTC,CASSLAGQGGETQYF
TRBJ2-1,TRBV11-2,NA,NA,TGTGCCAGCAGCTTAGATCTAGCCTCGCAGTTCTTC,CASSLDLASQFF
TRBJ2-7,TRBV18,NA,few,TGTGCCAGCTCACCCGACAGGTGGGCCTACGAGCAGTACTTC,CASSPDRWAYEQYF
TRBJ2-7,TRBV7-9,TRBD2,NA,TGTGCCAGCGCCCGGGGGGGGGTCTACGAGCAGTACTTC,CASARGGVYEQYF